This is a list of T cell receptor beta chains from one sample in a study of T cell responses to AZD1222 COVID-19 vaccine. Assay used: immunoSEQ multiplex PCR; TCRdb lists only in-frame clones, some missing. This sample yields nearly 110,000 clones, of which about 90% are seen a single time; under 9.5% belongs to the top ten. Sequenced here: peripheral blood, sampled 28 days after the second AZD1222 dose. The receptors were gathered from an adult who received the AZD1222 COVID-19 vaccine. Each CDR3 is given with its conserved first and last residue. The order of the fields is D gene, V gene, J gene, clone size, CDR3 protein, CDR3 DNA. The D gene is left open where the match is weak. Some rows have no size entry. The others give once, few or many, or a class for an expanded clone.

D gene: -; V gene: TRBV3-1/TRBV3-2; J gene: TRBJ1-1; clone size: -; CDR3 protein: CASTTKDGRAFF; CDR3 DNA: TGTGCCAGCACGACCAAGGATGGAAGAGCTTTCTTT
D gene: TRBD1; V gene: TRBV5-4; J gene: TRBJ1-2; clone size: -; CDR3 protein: CASSLGGSYGYTF; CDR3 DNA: TGTGCCAGCAGCTTAGGGGGCTCCTATGGCTACACCTTC
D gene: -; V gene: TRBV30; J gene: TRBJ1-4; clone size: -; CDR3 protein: CAWSRNSGNEKLFF; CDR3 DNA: TGTGCCTGGAGTAGAAATTCAGGGAATGAAAAACTGTTTTTT
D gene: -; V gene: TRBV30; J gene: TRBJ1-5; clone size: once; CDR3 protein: CAWSGEAYQPQHF; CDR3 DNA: TGTGCCTGGAGTGGGGAGGCGTATCAGCCCCAGCATTTT
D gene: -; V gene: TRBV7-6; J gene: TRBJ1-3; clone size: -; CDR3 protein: CASSLASGGNTIYF; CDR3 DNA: TGTGCCAGCAGCTTAGCTTCCGGAGGAAACACCATATATTTT
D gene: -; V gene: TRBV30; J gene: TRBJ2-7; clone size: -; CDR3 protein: CAWAQSINEQYF; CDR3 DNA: TGTGCCTGGGCCCAATCTATCAACGAGCAGTACTTC
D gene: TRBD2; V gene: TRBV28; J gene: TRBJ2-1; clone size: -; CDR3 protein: CASSTSGRAFNEQFF; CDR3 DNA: TGTGCCAGCAGTACTAGCGGGAGGGCCTTCAATGAGCAGTTCTTC
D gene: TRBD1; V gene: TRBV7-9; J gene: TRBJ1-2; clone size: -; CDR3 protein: CASSLEGTGKNYGYTF; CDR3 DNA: TGTGCCAGCAGCCTGGAGGGGACAGGGAAAAACTATGGCTACACCTTC
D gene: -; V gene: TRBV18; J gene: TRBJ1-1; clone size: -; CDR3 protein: CASSRLGNTEAFF; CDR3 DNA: TGTGCCAGCTCACGCCTCGGGAACACTGAAGCTTTCTTT
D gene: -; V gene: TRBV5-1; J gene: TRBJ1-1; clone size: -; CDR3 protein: CASSPGRLVAGTEAFF; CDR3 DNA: TGCGCCAGCAGCCCCGGAAGGCTAGTGGCGGGCACTGAAGCTTTCTTT
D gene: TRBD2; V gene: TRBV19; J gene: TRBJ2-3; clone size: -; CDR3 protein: CASSIGGLARLTDTQYF; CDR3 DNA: TGTGCCAGTAGTATAGGGGGACTAGCGAGACTCACAGATACGCAGTATTTT
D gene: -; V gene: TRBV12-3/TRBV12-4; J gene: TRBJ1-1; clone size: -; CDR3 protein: CASTRGLNTEAFF; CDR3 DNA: TGTGCCAGCACCCGGGGCCTGAACACTGAAGCTTTCTTT
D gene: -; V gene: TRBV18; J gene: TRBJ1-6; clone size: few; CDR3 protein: CASSPKREAYNSPLHF; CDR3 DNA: TGTGCCAGCTCACCCAAGAGGGAAGCCTATAATTCACCCCTCCACTTT
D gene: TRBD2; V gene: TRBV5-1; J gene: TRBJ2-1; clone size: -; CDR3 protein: CASSFRLAGGSSYNEQFF; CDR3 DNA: TGCGCCAGCAGCTTTAGGCTAGCGGGAGGGAGCTCCTACAATGAGCAGTTCTTC
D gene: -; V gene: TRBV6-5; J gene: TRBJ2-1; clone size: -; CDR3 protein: CASSLTGDHEQFF; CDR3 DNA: TGTGCCAGCAGCCTGACAGGAGATCATGAGCAGTTCTTC
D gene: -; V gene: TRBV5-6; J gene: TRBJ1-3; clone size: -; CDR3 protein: CASSDTREIRNTIYF; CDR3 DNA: TGTGCCAGCAGCGACACACGGGAAATCAGAAACACCATATATTTT
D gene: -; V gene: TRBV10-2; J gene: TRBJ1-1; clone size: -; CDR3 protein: CATRGLSNTEAFF; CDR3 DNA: TGCGCCACCAGAGGCCTCTCGAACACTGAAGCTTTCTTT
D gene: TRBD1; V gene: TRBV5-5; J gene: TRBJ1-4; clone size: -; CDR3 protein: CASSLGGIDEKLFF; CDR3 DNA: TGTGCCAGCAGCCTAGGGGGCATAGATGAAAAACTGTTTTTT
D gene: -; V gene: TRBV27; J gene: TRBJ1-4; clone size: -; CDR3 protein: CASSLSGQGYNEKLFF; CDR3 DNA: TGTGCCAGCAGTTTATCGGGCCAGGGCTATAATGAAAAACTGTTTTTT
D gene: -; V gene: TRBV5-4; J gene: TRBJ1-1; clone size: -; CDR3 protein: CASHYNDRNTEAFF; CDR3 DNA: TGTGCCAGCCACTATAATGACAGGAACACTGAAGCTTTCTTT
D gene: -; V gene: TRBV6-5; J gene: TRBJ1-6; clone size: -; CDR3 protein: CASSDSSYNSPLHF; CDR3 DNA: TGTGCCAGCAGCGACAGCTCATATAATTCACCCCTCCACTTT
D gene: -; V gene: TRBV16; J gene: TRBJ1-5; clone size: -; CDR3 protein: CASSQLSQDNQPQHF; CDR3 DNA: TGTGCCAGTAGCCAATTAAGTCAGGACAATCAGCCCCAGCATTTT
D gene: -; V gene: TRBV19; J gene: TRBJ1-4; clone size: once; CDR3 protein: CASSIQGGNEKLFF; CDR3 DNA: TGTGCCAGTAGTATCCAGGGCGGTAACGAAAAACTGTTTTTT
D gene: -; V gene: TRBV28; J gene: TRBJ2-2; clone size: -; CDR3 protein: CASSVSSDPTGELFF; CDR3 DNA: TGTGCCAGCAGCGTTAGTTCCGACCCTACCGGGGAGCTGTTTTTT
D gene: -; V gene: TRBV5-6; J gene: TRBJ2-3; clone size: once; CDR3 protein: CASSSWDTQYF; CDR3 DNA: TGTGCCAGCAGTTCGTGGGATACGCAGTATTTT
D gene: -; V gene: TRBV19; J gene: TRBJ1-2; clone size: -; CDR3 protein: CASSPPSSLYGYTF; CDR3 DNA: TGTGCCAGTAGTCCTCCTTCCAGTCTCTATGGCTACACCTTC
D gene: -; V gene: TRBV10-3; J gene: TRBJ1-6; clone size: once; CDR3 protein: CAISESVGAESPLHF; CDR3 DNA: TGTGCCATCAGTGAGTCTGTCGGAGCCGAATCACCCCTCCACTTT
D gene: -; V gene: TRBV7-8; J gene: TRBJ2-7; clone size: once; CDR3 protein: CASSAAPGLLSYEQYF; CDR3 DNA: TGTGCCAGCAGCGCAGCACCGGGACTCCTCTCCTACGAGCAGTACTTC
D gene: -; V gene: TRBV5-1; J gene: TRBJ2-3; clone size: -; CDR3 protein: CASSSGLNGATDTQYF; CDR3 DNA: TGCGCCAGCAGCTCAGGACTAAATGGAGCGACAGATACGCAGTATTTT
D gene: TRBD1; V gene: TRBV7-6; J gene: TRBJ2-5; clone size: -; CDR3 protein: CASSLSTGKETQYF; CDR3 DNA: TGTGCCAGCAGCTTATCGACAGGGAAAGAGACCCAGTACTTC
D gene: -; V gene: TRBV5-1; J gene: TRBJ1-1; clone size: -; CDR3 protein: CASSWNRVLNTEAFF; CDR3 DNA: TGCGCCAGCAGCTGGAACAGGGTTCTGAACACTGAAGCTTTCTTT
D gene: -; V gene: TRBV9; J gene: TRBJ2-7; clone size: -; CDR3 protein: CASSVTGLVGYEQYF; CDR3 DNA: TGTGCCAGCAGCGTAACGGGGCTAGTTGGCTACGAGCAGTACTTC
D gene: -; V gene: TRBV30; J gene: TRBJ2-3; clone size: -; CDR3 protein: CAWSRSGGSGDTQYF; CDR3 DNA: TGTGCCTGGAGCCGAAGTGGGGGGTCTGGAGATACGCAGTATTTT
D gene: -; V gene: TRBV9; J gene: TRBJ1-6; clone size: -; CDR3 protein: CASSVELYNSPLHF; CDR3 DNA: TGTGCCAGCAGCGTAGAATTGTATAATTCACCCCTCCACTTT
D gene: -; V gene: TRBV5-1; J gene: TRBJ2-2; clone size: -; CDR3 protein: CASIRDTNAGELFF; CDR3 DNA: TGCGCCAGCATACGGGACACAAACGCCGGGGAGCTGTTTTTT
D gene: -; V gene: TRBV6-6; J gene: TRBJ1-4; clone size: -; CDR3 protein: CASLRDVNEKLFF; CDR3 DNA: TGTGCCAGTCTCCGGGACGTAAATGAAAAACTGTTTTTT
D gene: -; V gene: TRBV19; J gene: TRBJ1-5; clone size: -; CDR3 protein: CASSRAGNQPQHF; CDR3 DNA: TGTGCCAGTAGCAGGGCGGGCAATCAGCCCCAGCATTTT
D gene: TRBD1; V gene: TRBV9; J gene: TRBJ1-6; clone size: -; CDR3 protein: CASSVGTGNSPLHF; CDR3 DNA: TGTGCCAGCAGCGTGGGGACAGGCAATTCACCCCTCCACTTT
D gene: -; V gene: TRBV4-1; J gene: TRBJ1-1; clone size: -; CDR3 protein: CASSQDIGNTEAFF; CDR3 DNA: TGCGCCAGCAGCCAAGATATTGGTAACACTGAAGCTTTCTTT
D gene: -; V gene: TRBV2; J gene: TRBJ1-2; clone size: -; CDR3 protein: CASSQQGTTLLYGYTF; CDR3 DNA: TGTGCCAGCAGCCAACAGGGAACAACCCTCCTCTATGGCTACACCTTC
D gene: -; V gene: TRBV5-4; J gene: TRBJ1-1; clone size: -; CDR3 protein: CASSRQVGTEAFF; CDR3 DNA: TGTGCCAGCAGCAGACAGGTTGGCACTGAAGCTTTCTTT
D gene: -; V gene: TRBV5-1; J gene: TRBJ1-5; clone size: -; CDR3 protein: CASSLVAGGGQPQHF; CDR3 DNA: TGCGCCAGCAGCTTGGTGGCGGGAGGGGGACAGCCCCAGCATTTT
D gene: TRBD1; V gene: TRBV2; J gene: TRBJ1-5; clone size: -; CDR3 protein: CASSTRTGRGRNQPQHF; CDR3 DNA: TGTGCCAGCAGTACCCGGACAGGGAGGGGGCGCAATCAGCCCCAGCATTTT
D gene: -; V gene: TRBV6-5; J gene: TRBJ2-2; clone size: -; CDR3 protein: CASSYSTGTGELFF; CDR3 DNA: TGTGCCAGCAGTTACTCGACGGGCACCGGGGAGCTGTTTTTT
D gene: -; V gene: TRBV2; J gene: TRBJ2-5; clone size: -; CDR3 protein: CASSESETQYF; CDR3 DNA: TGTGCCAGCAGTGAATCAGAGACCCAGTACTTC
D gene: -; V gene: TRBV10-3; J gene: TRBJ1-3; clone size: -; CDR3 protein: CAVSLESGNTIYF; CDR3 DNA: TGTGCCGTCTCCTTAGAGTCTGGAAACACCATATATTTT
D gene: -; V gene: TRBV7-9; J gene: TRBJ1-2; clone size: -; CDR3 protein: CASSQGALRYGYTF; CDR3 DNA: TGTGCCAGCAGCCAAGGAGCCCTACGCTATGGCTACACCTTC
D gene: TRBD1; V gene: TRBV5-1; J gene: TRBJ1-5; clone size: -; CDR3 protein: CASSFTGEYNQPQHF; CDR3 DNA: TGCGCCAGCAGCTTCACAGGGGAGTACAATCAGCCCCAGCATTTT
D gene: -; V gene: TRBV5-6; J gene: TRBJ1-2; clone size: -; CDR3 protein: CASSLGGNGYTF; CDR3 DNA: TGTGCCAGCAGCCTGGGTGGGAATGGCTACACCTTC
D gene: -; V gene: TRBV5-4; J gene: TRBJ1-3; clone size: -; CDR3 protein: CASSSGLKRAIYF; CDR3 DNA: TGTGCCAGCAGCTCGGGACTGAAACGCGCCATATATTTT
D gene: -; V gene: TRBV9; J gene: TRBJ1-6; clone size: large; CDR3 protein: CASSGKSGPSDNSPLHF; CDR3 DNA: TGTGCCAGCAGCGGTAAATCTGGTCCGAGCGATAATTCACCCCTCCACTTT
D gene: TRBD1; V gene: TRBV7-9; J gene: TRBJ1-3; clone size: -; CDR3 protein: CASSWGQSSGNTIYF; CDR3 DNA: TGTGCCAGCAGCTGGGGACAGAGCTCTGGAAACACCATATATTTT
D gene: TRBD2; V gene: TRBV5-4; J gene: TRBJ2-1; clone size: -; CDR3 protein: CASSRTSGSTYNEQFF; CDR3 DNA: TGTGCCAGCAGCCGGACTAGCGGGTCCACGTACAATGAGCAGTTCTTC